The 23 T cell receptor beta chains below come from one sample, sequenced in a study of control samples from healthy donors and cancer patients (TCRdb year 2020). Preparation of the library involved the immunoSEQ multiplex PCR assay. Drawn from immuneACCESS, this table holds only the in-frame rearrangements with V and J called that TCRdb kept. Clones are partly lost; checked studies trace under half to an unresolved V gene and leave the rest unexplained. Present in this sample are more than 150,000 clones, about 93% of which were seen just once. Of the sample, approximately 0.7% is held by the ten largest clones. Sequenced sample: blood. These receptors came from a woman aged 25 to 39 in good health.

This chain joins TRBV5-1 and TRBJ1-2; D call uncertain. This CDR3 region has 12 residues. The germline V gene has CDR1 SGHRS and CDR2 YFSETQ. V was shortened by 0 bases and J by 8 bases, with 8 bases between the two germline ends. This chain's CDR3 is CASSLGGRGYTF. CDR3 nucleotides: TGCGCCAGCAGCTTGGGGGGTAGAGGCTACACCTTC. Based on the CDR3 plus reference TRBV5-1 and TRBJ1-2, the full variable domain is KAGVTQTPRYLIKTRGQQVTLSCSPISGHRSVSWYQQTPGQGLQFLFEYFSETQRNKGNFPGRFSGRQFSNSRSEMNVSTLELGDSALYLCASSLGGRGYTFGSGTRLTVV.

The chain has TRBV24-1 and TRBJ2-5; the D gene could be TRBD1 or TRBD2 (5 bases each). Germline V gives CDR1 KGHDR, CDR2 SFDVKD. The CDR3 runs to 14 residues. V shed 5 bases and J shed 4 bases, with 13 bases lying between them. The CDR3 is CATSARGVGETQYF. Here the CDR3 DNA reads TGTGCCACCAGTGCTAGAGGGGTGGGAGAGACCCAGTACTTC.

The V call is TRBV5-5, the J call TRBJ1-6, with 10 bases matching TRBD1. The CDR3 has 16 amino acids. Trimming removed 2 bases from V and 7 bases from J; junction bases left unmatched: 6. Germline values: CDR1 SGHKS, CDR2 YYEKEE (reference sequence). For the CDR3, the DNA is TGTGCCAGCAGCTTTATCGACAGGGGGCGGAATTCACCCCTCCACTTT. This translates into CASSFIDRGRNSPLHF.

CDR3 in amino acids: CASSLRLRDRGPYRSYEQYF. CDR3 in DNA: TGTGCCAGCAGTTTACGTCTTAGGGACAGGGGACCTTACCGCTCCTACGAGCAGTACTTC. V and J are TRBV27 and TRBJ2-7; 10 bases fit TRBD1. CDR1 MNHEY and CDR2 SMNVEV come from the germline V gene (reference sequence). Trimming removed 2 bases from V and 0 bases from J; junction bases left unmatched: 16. The CDR3 spans 20 residues.

The V gene is TRBV21-1, the J gene TRBJ1-5. TRBV21-1 is tagged as a pseudogene. The length of the CDR3 is 17 residues. The CDR3 reads CASSKALSGGTGQPQHF. Written as DNA, the CDR3 is TGTGCCAGCAGCAAAGCGCTTTCCGGGGGTACGGGGCAGCCCCAGCATTTT.

The gene calls are TRBV28 and TRBJ2-3; D gene unclear. This CDR3 is 11 amino acids long. Germline V gene lookup returns CDR1 MDHEN and CDR2 SYDVKM. V was clipped by 5 bases and J by 7 bases, with 7 bases between them. CDR3 coding DNA: TGTGCCAGCAGTAGACCATATACGCAGTATTTT. Translated: CASSRPYTQYF.

J is TRBJ2-1 and V is TRBV24-1, with 12 nucleotides matching TRBD2. This CDR3 contains 16 residues. Trimming at V came to 0 bases and at J to 9 bases, leaving 5 bases not matched to a gene. Germline CDR1 KGHDR, CDR2 SFDVKD. CDR3 DNA sequence: TGTGCCACCAGTGATTTGAGACTAGCGGGAGAGGCTGAGCAGTTCTTC. It translates to CATSDLRLAGEAEQFF.

The gene calls are TRBV7-9 and TRBJ2-1; D is perhaps TRBD2 (5 bases). Germline V CDR1 and CDR2: SEHNR, FQNEAQ (reference sequence). The V gene lost 5 bases and the J gene lost 7 bases, with 9 bases spanning the gap. The CDR3 consists of 12 residues. The CDR3: CASSGGSNEQFF. The DNA for the CDR3 is TGTGCCAGCAGCGGTGGGAGTAATGAGCAGTTCTTC.

This chain uses TRBV28 with TRBJ2-7, with 8 bases matching TRBD2. The CDR3 runs to 16 residues. Germline CDR1 is MDHEN and CDR2 is SYDVKM. With 0 bases clipped from V and 2 bases from J, the junction kept 6 bases outside the gene matches. DNA for the CDR3: TGTGCCAGCAGTTTATGGACTAGCGTAGTCCCCTACGAGCAGTACTTC. As protein: CASSLWTSVVPYEQYF.

V usage is TRBV3-1 (or the pseudogene TRBV3-2) and J usage is TRBJ2-3; the D is unclear. This CDR3 region has 12 residues. Trimming removed 1 base from V and 7 bases from J, with 6 bases in between. The germline gives CDR1 LGHDT, CDR2 YNNKEL (reference sequence). CDR3 loop: CASSQGYNTQYF. The CDR3 nucleotides read TGTGCCAGCAGCCAAGGCTATAATACGCAGTATTTT.

This chain connects TRBV18 to TRBJ1-1, with unresolved D. The CDR3 spans 15 residues. The germline V gene encodes CDR1 KGHSH and CDR2 LQKENI. Deletions cut 3 bases from V and 0 bases from J, with 11 bases between. The CDR3: CASSPVTPMNTEAFF. CDR3 nucleotide sequence: TGTGCCAGCTCACCCGTAACACCTATGAACACTGAAGCTTTCTTT.

This chain joins TRBV7-9 and TRBJ1-5; 7 nucleotides align to TRBD1. Looked up from germline, CDR1 is SEHNR and CDR2 is FQNEAQ (reference sequence). The V and J ends lost 4 bases and 3 bases, in that order; junction bases with no gene match: 9. This CDR3 is 16 amino acids long. CDR3 residues: CASSSTGDSLNQPQHF. CDR3 nucleotides: TGTGCCAGCAGCTCGACCGGGGACAGCCTCAATCAGCCCCAGCATTTT.

This clone was counted once. The CDR3 sequence is CASSLEGVGTYEQYF. The CDR3 nucleotides are TGTGCCAGCAGTCTCGAAGGTGTGGGGACCTACGAGCAGTACTTC. The chain couples TRBV6-6 to TRBJ2-7; no firm D call. This CDR3 is built from 15 residues. The V end was cut by 5 bases, the J end by 2 bases, with 16 bases between. Germline lookup yields CDR1 MNHNY and CDR2 SVGAGI (reference sequence).

The V and J genes are TRBV13 and TRBJ2-5; 12 bases are shared with TRBD2. This CDR3 contains 14 residues. Germline V gene lookup returns CDR1 PRHDT and CDR2 FYEKMQ (reference sequence). Losses at the gene ends were 5 bases for V and 8 bases for J; bases not matched to a gene: 6. This CDR3 is CASSPKTSGRTQYF. CDR3 nucleotides: TGTGCCAGCAGCCCCAAGACTAGCGGGAGAACCCAGTACTTC.

This chain uses TRBV29-1 with TRBJ2-7, with 7 bases fitting TRBD1. J lost 0 bases, V lost 0 bases, and 5 bases had no gene match. Germline CDR1 SQVTM, CDR2 ANQGSEA. The CDR3 contains 15 residues. The CDR3 here is CSVEDPGQSSYEQYF. DNA for the CDR3: TGCAGCGTTGAAGACCCGGGACAGAGCTCCTACGAGCAGTACTTC.

In this sample, this clone turned up once. The chain carries TRBV4-2 and TRBJ1-2, with a possible D match to TRBD1 (6 bases). Germline lookup yields CDR1 LGHNA and CDR2 YNFKEQ. CDR3 length: 15 residues. The V gene lost 1 base and the J gene lost 6 bases, with 15 bases spanning the gap. CDR3 sequence reads: CASSQGGDGGHGYTF. Here the CDR3 DNA reads TGTGCCAGCAGCCAAGGTGGTGACGGGGGGCATGGCTACACCTTC.

This clone has just one count. The V gene is TRBV5-6, the J gene TRBJ2-4; no definite D call. V was pared by 0 bases and J by 0 bases, with 4 bases between. The V gene's germline CDR1 is SGHDT and CDR2 YYEEEE. The CDR3 is 14 amino acids. CDR3 region: CASSLDLAKNIQYF. In DNA form, the CDR3 reads TGTGCCAGCAGCTTGGATCTAGCCAAAAACATTCAGTACTTC.

The V and J genes are TRBV2 and TRBJ2-5, with 8 nucleotides matching TRBD2. CDR1 SNHLY and CDR2 FYNNEI come from the germline V gene. Germline trimming cut 3 bases from V and 4 bases from J; bases unmatched to any gene: 7. The CDR3 contains 15 residues. The CDR3 sequence is CASSERLAIAETQYF. The CDR3 nucleotides read TGTGCCAGCAGTGAGCGACTAGCGATAGCAGAGACCCAGTACTTC. Drawing the rest from reference TRBV2 and TRBJ2-5, the complete variable domain is EPEVTQTPSHQVTQMGQEVILRCVPISNHLYFYWYRQILGQKVEFLVSFYNNEISEKSEIFDDQFSVERPDGSNFTLKIRSTKLEDSAMYFCASSERLAIAETQYFGPGTRLLVL.

The chain joins TRBV19 to TRBJ2-1, with 7 bases identical to TRBD2. The germline gives CDR1 LNHDA, CDR2 SQIVND (reference sequence). This CDR3 has 12 residues. V lost 3 bases, J lost 7 bases, and 0 bases stayed unmatched. CDR3 in DNA: TGTGCCAGTAGTATGGGAGGGAATGAGCAGTTCTTC. Residues: CASSMGGNEQFF.

V usage is TRBV6-1 and J usage is TRBJ1-3; D not resolved. V was cut by 0 bases and J by 0 bases, with 9 bases left in between. The CDR3 sequence is 16 residues long. The germline V gene encodes CDR1 MNHNS and CDR2 SASEGT. CDR3: CASSEARPSSGNTIYF. CDR3 sequence (DNA): TGTGCCAGCAGTGAAGCCCGGCCCTCCTCTGGAAACACCATATATTTT.

The chain combines TRBV28 with TRBJ1-2, with D maybe TRBD1 (5 bases). Germline V lookup: CDR1 MDHEN, CDR2 SYDVKM. Trimming removed 6 bases at V and 4 bases at J, with 12 bases between. This CDR3 contains 13 residues. The CDR3 sequence is CASRRQGGYGYTF. The CDR3 nucleotides read TGTGCCAGCAGACGGCAGGGCGGCTATGGCTACACCTTC.

The genes are TRBV6-1 and TRBJ1-2; D perhaps matches TRBD1 (5 bases). V lost 0 bases and J lost 4, with 9 bases in between. The CDR3 totals 14 residues. The germline V gene encodes CDR1 MNHNS and CDR2 SASEGT. CDR3 DNA sequence: TGTGCCAGCAGTGAAGCAGGGGCAATCTATGGCTACACCTTC. Amino acids: CASSEAGAIYGYTF.

The chain carries TRBV11-2 and TRBJ1-5; tentatively, D is TRBD1 (5 bases). The CDR3 runs to 15 residues. The germline CDR1 and CDR2 sequences are SGHAT and FQNNGV. Deletions cut 2 bases from V and 6 bases from J, with 14 bases between. The CDR3 bases are TGTGCCAGCAGCTTAACGGGAGGGACGGCTCAGCCCCAGCATTTT. This sequence encodes CASSLTGGTAQPQHF.